The T cell receptor beta chain under discussion was sequenced for a study of coeliac disease. This CDR3 has 16 amino acids. CDR1 is SGHTA, CDR2 FQGTGA, per germline. V lost 2 bases, J lost 3 bases, and 6 bases stayed unmatched. Data came from immunoSEQ multiplex PCR; TCRdb stores just in-frame clones and leaves some out. The sample carries 5,500 to 7,500 clones, 55% to 70% recorded once. The sequence derives from a man aged 65-85 years with active celiac disease. The sequencing input was lymphocytes from the gut lamina propria. This chain uses TRBV7-3 with TRBJ2-3, with TRBD2 identical over 9 bases. CDR3 sequence reads: CASSLLAGEVTDTQYF. The CDR3 nucleotides are TGTGCCAGCAGCTTATTAGCGGGGGAGGTTACAGATACGCAGTATTTT.